This T cell receptor (beta chain) is drawn from a study of cytomegalovirus exposure and HLA in healthy donors. About the study: Clustering assigned 70% to 90% of the approximately 400 genotyped donors to the Caucasian-associated ancestry cluster.

Study observations and caveats: Most TCR beta V segments were productive about 90% or about 30% of the time in an earlier analysis.

The germline V gene has CDR1 SGHDT and CDR2 YYEEEE. The CDR3 runs to 15 residues. Unmatched junction bases numbered 6, after V lost 2 bases and J lost 1 base. PCR used 60 Vbeta primers and 13 Jbeta primers. Libraries were prepared by immunoSEQ multiplex PCR; TCRdb keeps only in-frame clonotypes and omits some of them. The repertoire holds some 130,000 clones, with around four fifths as singletons. Concerning this clone: The target antigen is unknown.

V gene TRBV5-6 combines with J gene TRBJ2-7, with 7 nucleotides matching TRBD1. The receptor's source is a male donor in good health and CMV-seronegative. Sequenced: PBMCs. The CDR3 nucleotides are TGTGCCAGCAGCTTTAAAGACAGGGAGTCCTACGAGCAGTACTTC. Encoded protein: CASSFKDRESYEQYF.